The rows below give T cell receptor beta chains drawn from one sample of a study of blood T cell repertoires in COVID-19. Repertoires were generated with immunoSEQ multiplex PCR, while TCRdb's copy carries only in-frame clones and drops some. The sample shows about 50,000 clones, more than 75% of them seen only once. Sequenced material: peripheral blood. Receptor source: a man in his 70s with acute or convalescent COVID-19. CDR3s include the opening cysteine and the closing phenylalanine or tryptophan. D genes are given only for firm matches. For some rows the clone size is stated as once, few or many, or as a class when expanded; others skip it.

size | J | D | V | DNA | CDR3
once | TRBJ1-5 | . | TRBV6-5 | TGTGCCAGCAGTTACTTGTGGGGCGGACGCAATCAGCCCCAGCATTTT | CASSYLWGGRNQPQHF
. | TRBJ2-5 | . | TRBV15 | TGTGCCACCAGCAGAGAGATGGGAGTTCCCAGCGCCCAGTACTTC | CATSREMGVPSAQYF
. | TRBJ1-3 | . | TRBV9 | TGTGCCAGCAGCGTAGGCAGGGCTGGGGACACCATATATTTT | CASSVGRAGDTIYF
. | TRBJ2-5 | TRBD2 | TRBV6-5 | TGTGCCAGCAGTCGAAGCGGGGGGGAGACCCAGTACTTC | CASSRSGGETQYF
. | TRBJ2-7 | TRBD1 | TRBV7-8 | TGTGCCAGCAGCTCCCGGACAGGGGCGGGGAGCGAGCAGTACTTC | CASSSRTGAGSEQYF
. | TRBJ2-7 | . | TRBV6-6 | TGTGCCAGCAGAACTAGTGGCGACGAGCAGTACTTC | CASRTSGDEQYF
. | TRBJ2-6 | . | TRBV30 | TGTGCCTGGAGTGTCCATGTGTCTGGGGCCAACGTCCTGACTTTC | CAWSVHVSGANVLTF
. | TRBJ1-5 | . | TRBV19 | TGTGCCACTCATGGACAGAACAATCAGCCCCAGCATTTT | CATHGQNNQPQHF
. | TRBJ1-5 | . | TRBV6-5 | TGTGCCAGCAGTAGACAGGATAGCAATCAGCCCCAGCATTTT | CASSRQDSNQPQHF
. | TRBJ2-7 | . | TRBV11-2 | TGTGCCAGCAGCTTAAGGTCCCGGGACACCTTCTACGAGCAGTACTTC | CASSLRSRDTFYEQYF
. | TRBJ2-2 | TRBD1 | TRBV24-1 | TGTGCCACCAGTGATCAAGGACAGGGAGTTCCCGGGGAGCTGTTTTTT | CATSDQGQGVPGELFF
. | TRBJ1-5 | . | TRBV4-1 | TGCGCCAGCAGCCAAGGAAGCGGGGTGTACAATCAGCCCCAGCATTTT | CASSQGSGVYNQPQHF
. | TRBJ2-7 | . | TRBV11-2 | TGTGCCAGCAGCTTACTGATGATGCGGGCCACCGAGCAGTACTTC | CASSLLMMRATEQYF
once | TRBJ1-4 | . | TRBV12-3/TRBV12-4 | TGTGCCAGCACCCCGCAGTTAAATGAAAAACTGTTTTTT | CASTPQLNEKLFF